The clone carrying this T cell receptor beta chain was seen at least ten times. As yet, its antigen is unknown. The data were obtained in a study of early T cells in non-severe SARS-CoV-2 infection. Study overall: Unsorted whole blood bulk RNA was sequenced, with unpaired chains. Study conclusions and caveats: There was a bias toward anti-spike CD8 responses in VDJdb matching, which missed private and CD4 specificities.

The protocol attached unique molecular identifiers to individual cDNA molecules. Via MiXCR, TCRdb re-called the 5' RACE reads, giving one row per CDR3 protein. The sample holds 50,000 to 70,000 distinct CDR3 sequences, approximately 13% seen once. This CDR3 has 14 amino acids. Trimming cost V 5 bases and J 8 bases, with 13 bases left between them. Germline V lookup: CDR1 ENHRY, CDR2 SYGVKD. The rearrangement links TRBV10-3 to TRBJ1-6; D possibly corresponds to TRBD1 (5 bases). The sample comprised whole blood. This sequence originates from an adult who was a healthcare worker with PCR-confirmed SARS-CoV-2 infection or an uninfected control (not recorded which). In DNA form, the CDR3 reads TGTGCCATCAGTCCGGGACGCAGCGATTCACCCCTCCACTTT. Translating it yields CAISPGRSDSPLHF.